The present T cell receptor beta chain was sequenced within a study of multiple sclerosis patients with progressive multifocal leukoencephalopathy. Assay used: immunoSEQ multiplex PCR; TCRdb lists only in-frame clones, some missing. The sample consists of roughly 32,000 clones, approximately 84% of them appearing once. Germline V lookup: CDR1 SGHRS, CDR2 YFSETQ. Deletions cut 0 bases from V and 5 bases from J, with 11 bases between. The CDR3 totals 15 residues. Stated time point: time of PML onset. This chain links TRBV5-1 with TRBJ1-4; tentative D call: TRBD1 (5 bases). The TCR comes from a human donor with progressive multifocal leukoencephalopathy. This material consisted of PBMCs, taken from a patient treated with natalizumab. CDR3 loop: CASSLGPEGNEKLFF. CDR3 DNA: TGCGCCAGCAGCTTGGGGCCAGAGGGGAATGAAAAACTGTTTTTT.